The TCR beta chain described here comes from a study of CXCR3-negative and CXCR3-positive naive CD8 T cells. Study at large: Each library held about 1.5 +/- 0.3 million TRB reads, some 130 million in total.

Study results and caveats: TRB CDR3s were more hydrophobic in CXCR3-positive than in CXCR3-negative naive cells. Diversity proved comparably high across both naive subsets and much lower in memory CD8+ cells.

Concerning this clonotype: Its antigen is as yet unknown.

The libraries of TRB cDNA were constructed through 5' RACE using UMI labels. TCRdb reworked the 5' RACE reads into one entry per CDR3 protein, no DNA. The table for this sample gives 120,000 to 150,000 distinct CDR3 sequences. CDR3 length: 14 amino acids. Germline V gene lookup returns CDR1 SQVTM and CDR2 ANQGSEA. Naive CD8+ T cells displayed a CD45RO-CCR7+CD27+CD95- phenotype. The chain has TRBV29-1 and TRBJ2-1; TCRdb outputs TRBD2, but without DNA this stays unchecked. This sequence originates from a human donor in good health. Some clones in this sample may be carry-over from other donors' samples. What was sequenced was naive CXCR3+ CD8+ T cells from blood. Indicated subset: CD45RO-CCR7+CD27+CD95- naive CD8+ T cells expressing CXCR3 (TNR3+). The CDR3 loop reads CSVEDQWGRDEQFF.